This TCR beta chain was captured by sequencing in a study of T cell clones after liver transplantation. The wider study: Third-party-reactive TCRbeta sequences from pre-transplant mixed lymphocyte reactions served as antigen-independent comparators.

Clones were sequenced by immunoSEQ multiplex PCR, and TCRdb holds only the in-frame ones, with some missing. The repertoire consists of 95,000 to 110,000 clones, with roughly 80% occurring once and the leading ten covering about 1%. This clone was picked up a small number of times. J was trimmed by 4 bases and V by 0 bases; bases with no gene match: 4. This CDR3 is 15 amino acids long. Per germline, CDR1 LNHNV and CDR2 YYDKDF (reference sequence). This TCR was recovered from a human donor who received a liver transplant. V is TRBV15 and J is TRBJ2-5, with 8 bases identical to TRBD2. The sequencing here drew on CD4+ T cells from blood, taken before liver transplant. The CDR3 reads CATSRDSLAGETQYF. CDR3 DNA sequence: TGTGCCACCAGCAGAGATTCCCTAGCGGGAGAGACCCAGTACTTC.